This T cell receptor beta chain came from a study of T cell responses to AZD1222 COVID-19 vaccine. Concerning this clone itself: Its matching antigen is unknown.

The CDR3 sequence is 12 residues long. J gave up 0 bases and V 7 bases, and 0 bases lay outside the gene matches. In germline, CDR1 is SGHNT, CDR2 YYREEE (reference sequence). Findings and limits, study-wide: It was only after the peak T cell response that any repertoires were sampled.

TCRdb's copy holds only in-frame clones and misses some; the assay was immunoSEQ multiplex PCR. The sample shows 200,000 or so clones, over 80% of them seen only once. This receptor was obtained from an adult in good health. The chain recombines TRBV5-4 with TRBJ1-1, with TRBD1 matching 7 bases. The material sequenced was peripheral blood, taken on day 0 of AZD1222 vaccination. CDR3 region: CASQGVNTEAFF. The CDR3 bases are TGTGCCAGCCAGGGGGTGAACACTGAAGCTTTCTTT.